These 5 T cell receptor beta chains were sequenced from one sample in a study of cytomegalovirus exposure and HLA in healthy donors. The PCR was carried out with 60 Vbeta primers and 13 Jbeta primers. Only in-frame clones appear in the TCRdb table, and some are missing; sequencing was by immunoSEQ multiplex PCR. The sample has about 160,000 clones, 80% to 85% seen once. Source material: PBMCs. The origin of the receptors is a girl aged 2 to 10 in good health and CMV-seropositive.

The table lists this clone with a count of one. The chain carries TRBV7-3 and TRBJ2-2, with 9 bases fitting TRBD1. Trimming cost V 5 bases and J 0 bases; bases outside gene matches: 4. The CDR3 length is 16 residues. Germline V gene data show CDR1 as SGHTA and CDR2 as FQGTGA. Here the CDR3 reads CASSTGQGTNTGELFF. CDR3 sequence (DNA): TGTGCCAGCAGCACCGGACAGGGGACGAACACCGGGGAGCTGTTTTTT.

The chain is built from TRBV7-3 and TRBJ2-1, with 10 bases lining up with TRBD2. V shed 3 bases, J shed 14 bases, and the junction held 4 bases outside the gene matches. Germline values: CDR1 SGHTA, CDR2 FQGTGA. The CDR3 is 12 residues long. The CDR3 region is CASSLPGLAKFF. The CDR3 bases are TGTGCCAGCAGCTTGCCGGGACTAGCGAAGTTCTTC.

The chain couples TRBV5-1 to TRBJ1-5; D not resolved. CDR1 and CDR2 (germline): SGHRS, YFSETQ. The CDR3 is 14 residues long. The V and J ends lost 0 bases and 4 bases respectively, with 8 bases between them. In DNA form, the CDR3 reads TGCGCCAGCAGCTTGGAGGCGGGGAATCAGCCCCAGCATTTT. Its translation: CASSLEAGNQPQHF.

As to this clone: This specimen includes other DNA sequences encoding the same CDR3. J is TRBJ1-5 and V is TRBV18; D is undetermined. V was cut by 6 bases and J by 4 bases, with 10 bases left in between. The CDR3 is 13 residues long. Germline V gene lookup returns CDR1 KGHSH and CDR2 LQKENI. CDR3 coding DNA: TGTGCCAGCTCCCCGGGATCGAATCAGCCCCAGCATTTT. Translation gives CASSPGSNQPQHF.

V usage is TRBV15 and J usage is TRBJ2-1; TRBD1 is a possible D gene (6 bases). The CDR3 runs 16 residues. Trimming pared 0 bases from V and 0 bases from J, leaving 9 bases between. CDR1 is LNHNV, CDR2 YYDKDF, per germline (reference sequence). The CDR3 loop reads CATSRDRGGSYNEQFF. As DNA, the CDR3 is TGTGCCACCAGCAGAGACAGGGGTGGCTCCTACAATGAGCAGTTCTTC.